The source of this TCR gamma chain is a study of gamma-delta T cells after stem cell transplantation. By sample fraction, this clone is large. The same CDR3 can be traced to other DNA sequences in this sample. TCRdb applied CATT to the RT-PCR reads for clone calling. Of approximately 350 gamma-chain clones listed, roughly 46% were seen once; the top ten hold over 25%. Looked up from germline, CDR1 is GITISATS and CDR2 is ISYDGTV (reference sequence). V lost 3 bases to trimming and J lost 9 bases; unmatched junction nucleotides: 11. CDR3 length equals 17 residues. The sequencing input was gamma-delta T cells. This chain links TRGV9 with TRGJP. TCRdb records no J gene; here it was assigned by comparing the DNA to germline. The sequence derives from a human donor. It is not recorded whose cells these are; they may come from a transplant donor. CDR3 in amino acids: CALWETNVGLGKKIKVF. In nucleotides, the CDR3 is TGTGCCTTGTGGGAGACCAATGTGGGGTTGGGCAAAAAAATCAAGGTATTT.